This TCR beta chain appears in the sequencing data of a study of blood T cell repertoires in COVID-19. The table came from immunoSEQ multiplex PCR; TCRdb's copy has only in-frame clones and leaves some out. The table has about 160,000 clones, approximately 86% seen once. Sequences were obtained from peripheral blood. The TCR originated in a woman aged 60 to 75 who had recovered from COVID-19.

The CDR3 nucleotides read TGTGCCAGCAGTCCTCACGACAGGGCACGGGAGCTGTTTTTT. It is translated as CASSPHDRARELFF. V usage is TRBV28 and J usage is TRBJ2-2; 7 nucleotides match TRBD1. CDR1 is MDHEN and CDR2 is SYDVKM in the germline V gene. Germline trimming cut 5 bases from V and 9 bases from J; bases unmatched to any gene: 9. The CDR3 loop spans 14 amino acids.